This TCR beta chain was documented in a study of T cells in Graves' hyperthyroidism and ophthalmopathy. Authors of the study amplified TCR beta CDR3 regions from RNA transcripts. HTBI primers drove first-round RT-PCR of the TCR CDR3. MiXCR, applied by TCRdb to the multiplex PCR reads, yields one record per CDR3 protein. The top ten clones hold 7% to 8.5% of a sample with about 290,000 distinct CDR3 sequences, 13% of them seen once. Germline V gene data show CDR1 as SQVTM and CDR2 as ANQGSEA. Trimming left V 4 bases short and J 0 bases short, with 13 bases between. This CDR3 region has 15 residues. The authors obtained PBMCs from over 7.5 ml of fresh peripheral blood. For this clonotype: This could be a read error, since a much larger clone is one nucleotide away.

The source of this sequence is a young woman with Graves' hyperthyroidism that later progressed to Graves' ophthalmopathy. The rearrangement links TRBV29-1 to TRBJ2-1; TRBD1 might be the D (5 bases). Specimen: blood. For the CDR3, the DNA is TGCAGCGTTGCCGCGGACGACAGCTCCTACAATGAGCAGTTCTTC. Translated: CSVAADDSSYNEQFF.